The 4 T cell receptor beta chains in this list originate from one sample, sequenced in a study of CD8 T cells in Susac syndrome. The RNA, about 0.5 to 1 ug, was put through reverse transcription using random hexamers. TCRdb processed the immunoSEQ multiplex PCR reads anew with MiXCR; each CDR3 protein has one entry. This repertoire shows roughly 250,000 distinct CDR3 sequences, about 96% found once; its top ten account for 0.08% to 0.11%. Sequencing used CD4+ T cells from PBMCs. Receptors were obtained from a human donor with Susac syndrome.

This clonotype has just one count. The chain carries TRBV9 and TRBJ2-7, with 12 bases matching TRBD2. V shed 0 bases and J 3 bases; nucleotides not matched to a gene: 4. The germline CDR1 and CDR2 sequences are SGDLS and YYNGEE. The CDR3 runs 16 residues. DNA for the CDR3: TGTGCCAGCAGCGTAGGGACTAGCGGGACCCTCTACGAGCAGTACTTC. Amino acids: CASSVGTSGTLYEQYF.

V is TRBV11-1 and J is TRBJ2-1; 8 bases line up with TRBD2. The CDR3 runs to 14 residues. V shed 3 bases, J shed 5 bases, and the junction held 3 bases outside the gene matches. In germline, CDR1 is SGHAT, CDR2 FQDESV (reference sequence). The CDR3 nucleotides read TGTGCCAGCAGCTTCGGGGGGGCCAACAATGAGCAGTTCTTC. Translation: CASSFGGANNEQFF. Full variable domain (remainder filled in from reference TRBV11-1 and TRBJ2-1): EAEVAQSPRYKITEKSQAVAFWCDPISGHATLYWYRQILGQGPELLVQFQDESVVDDSQLPKDRFSAERLKGVDSTLKIQPAELGDSAMYLCASSFGGANNEQFFGPGTRLTVL.

The chain employs TRBV29-1 and TRBJ2-1; either TRBD1 or TRBD2 may fit D (7 bases each). Looked up from germline, CDR1 is SQVTM and CDR2 is ANQGSEA. CDR3 length equals 12 residues. The V end was cut by 7 bases, the J end by 7 bases, with 14 bases between. Written as DNA, the CDR3 is TGCAGCGCTGTCAGGGGGGGAAATGAGCAGTTCTTC. Encoded protein: CSAVRGGNEQFF.

V gene TRBV29-1 combines with J gene TRBJ1-1, with D maybe TRBD1 (6 bases). Trimming removed 6 bases at V and 4 bases at J, with 12 bases between. CDR3 length: 12 amino acids. Germline loops: CDR1 SQVTM, CDR2 ANQGSEA. This CDR3 is CSVLDSRTEAFF. CDR3 DNA sequence: TGCAGCGTCCTGGACAGCCGCACTGAAGCTTTCTTT.